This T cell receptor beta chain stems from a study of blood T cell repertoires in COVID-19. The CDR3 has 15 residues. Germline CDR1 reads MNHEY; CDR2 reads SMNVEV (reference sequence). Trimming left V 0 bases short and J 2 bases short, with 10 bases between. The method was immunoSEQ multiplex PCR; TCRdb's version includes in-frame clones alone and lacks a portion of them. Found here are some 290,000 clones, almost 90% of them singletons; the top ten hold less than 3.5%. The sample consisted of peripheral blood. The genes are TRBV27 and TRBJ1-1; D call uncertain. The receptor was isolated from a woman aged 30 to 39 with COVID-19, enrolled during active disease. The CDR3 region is CASSLSGGPNTEAFF. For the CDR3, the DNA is TGTGCCAGCAGTTTATCGGGTGGGCCAAACACTGAAGCTTTCTTT.